This section outlines one TCR beta chain sequence together with its context. Its antigen is still unknown. TCRdb used MiXCR to reprocess the reads, holding one entry per CDR3 protein. This sample has fewer than 850,000 distinct CDR3 sequences, with about 27% found just once. These data are taken from a study of T cell repertoires in cytomegalovirus infection. Study context: Public TCR beta signature analysis indicated the presence of both CMV infection and matching HLA type.

The CDR3 is 14 amino acids. CDR1 and CDR2 from the germline V gene are SGHVS and FNYEAQ. Trimming took 5 bases from V and 2 from J, leaving 13 bases between them. The TCR comes from a human donor in good health (CMV status not recorded). Some clones in this sample may be carry-over from other donors' samples. The sequencing used cultured CD8+ T cells from PBMCs, collected from culture after CMV antigen stimulation. The rearrangement joins TRBV7-6 to TRBJ2-7; TRBD1 or TRBD2 may be the D gene (5 bases each). The CDR3 coding sequence is TGTGCCAGCAGCCGCGTCGGGGCTACCTACGAGCAGTACTTC. Translating it yields CASSRVGATYEQYF.